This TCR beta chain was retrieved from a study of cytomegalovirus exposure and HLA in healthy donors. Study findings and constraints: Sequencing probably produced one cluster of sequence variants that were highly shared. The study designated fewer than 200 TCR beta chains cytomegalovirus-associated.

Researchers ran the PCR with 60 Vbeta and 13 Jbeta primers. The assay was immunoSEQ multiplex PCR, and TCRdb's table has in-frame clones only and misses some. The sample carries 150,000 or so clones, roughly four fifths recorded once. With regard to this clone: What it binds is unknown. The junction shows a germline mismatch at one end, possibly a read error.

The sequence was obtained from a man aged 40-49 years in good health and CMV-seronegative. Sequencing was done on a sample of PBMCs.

The CDR3 coding sequence is TGTGCCGGCAGCTCCCGGGGAAGGATCAGCACAGATACGCAGTATTTT. Translated, it gives CAGSSRGRISTDTQYF. The chain links TRBV7-6 to TRBJ2-3; perhaps TRBD2 as D (5 bases). The length of the CDR3 is 16 residues. Germline lookup yields CDR1 SGHVS and CDR2 FNYEAQ.